This T cell receptor (beta chain) was documented in a study of T-cell reconstitution after alpha-beta-depleted transplantation in children listed by TCRdb under 2016. Context from the whole study: The study quantitatively tracked T-cell immune reconstitution after TCRalphabeta/CD19-depleted allogeneic hematopoietic cell transplantation in children using TCR repertoire profiling.

Reading the label with the study, this specimen's treatment or condition is: allogeneic hematopoietic cell transplantation with graft depleted of TCRalphabeta T cells and CD19 B cells. The children who served as transplant recipients had been given grafts of TCRalphabeta/CD19-depleted allogeneic hematopoietic cells. Receptor libraries were prepared by PCR. Sequencing was performed on an Illumina HiSeq 2500. TCR library preparation used molecular barcoding, with unique molecular identifiers applied to normalize quantification of the TCRbeta repertoire. The public reads were quality trimmed at Q25 with fastp and then assembled into clones with MiXCR by TCRdb, keeping productive beta chains. Duplicate CDR3 protein sequences are folded into a single record with the most common DNA and genes. In all, the sample holds some 310,000 distinct CDR3 sequences, and around 25% of those were seen once. Around 9.9% of the sample comes from the top ten.

Points the paper makes about the study in general: Hyperexpanded clone frequencies declined over subsequent months; after one year, T-cell counts and TCRbeta diversity were mostly attributed to newly produced T cells. The apparently early alphabetaT-cell count recovery about two months after transplant was reportedly dependent on only several hundred rapidly expanded clones derived from non-depleted graft cells. In some patients, the high TCRbeta diversity seen at day 60 was put down to recipient T cells and intrathymic progenitors that had survived conditioning.

For this clonotype: What antigen it recognizes has not been identified. No clone much larger than this one lies a single base away; base qualities are absent.

The receptor was derived from a male patient under 18 who had a stem cell transplant for acute lymphoblastic leukemia, so the T cells may come from the graft donor. This specimen consisted of PBMCs, mostly from graft donor cells, obtained 180 days after TCRalphabeta/CD19-depleted stem cell transplant.

The CDR3 is CASSISSFDQPQHF. The DNA is TGTGCCAGTAGTATCAGCTCCTTCGACCAGCCCCAGCATTTT. The V and J segments used are TRBV19 and TRBJ1-5, with an unclear D gene assignment. There are 14 amino acids in the CDR3, from cysteine to phenylalanine inclusive. The DNA shown is the 42-base CDR3, in frame from base 1. Based on the germline V gene (reference sequence), the CDR1 and CDR2 sequences are LNHDA and SQIVND. V lost 3 bases and J lost 7 bases; the stretch between them is 13 bases long.